These T cell receptor beta chains were read from a single sample in a study of blood T cells in healthy people across ages. TCRdb reprocessed the 5' RACE reads via MiXCR and lists one record per CDR3 protein. The sample carries 1.5 million to 2 million distinct CDR3 sequences, about 49% recorded once. The sequenced material came from blood. These receptor sequences come from a woman aged 40 to 50 in good health. CDR3s include the opening cysteine and the closing phenylalanine or tryptophan. A D gene is named only where the DNA matches it firmly. Clone size is shown for a subset of rows, as once, few, many or a class of expanded clone.

V gene	J gene	clone size	D gene	CDR3 DNA	CDR3 protein
TRBV29-1	TRBJ2-7	NA	TRBD1	TGCAGCGTTGGAGGGGACAGGGTCGAGCAGTACTTC	CSVGGDRVEQYF
TRBV10-3	TRBJ2-5	few	NA	TGTGCCATCGGAGCAAGCCAGCCTCGTCAGGACAGACAAGAGACCCAGTACTTC	CAIGASQPRQDRQETQYF
TRBV4-2	TRBJ1-5	NA	NA	TGTGCCAGCAGCCAAGATAAAGGGCATCAGCCCCAGCATTTT	CASSQDKGHQPQHF
TRBV10-3	TRBJ2-7	NA	NA	TGTGCCATCAGGGAGGAACTCTCCTACGAGCAGTACTTC	CAIREELSYEQYF
TRBV6-2/TRBV6-3	TRBJ2-1	NA	NA	TGTGCCAGCAGTTCCGGGACAAGGGGCTTGGGTGAGCAGTTCTTC	CASSSGTRGLGEQFF
TRBV10-3	TRBJ1-2	NA	NA	TGTGCCATCAGTGATACAGGATCTAACTATGGCTACACCTTC	CAISDTGSNYGYTF
TRBV7-2	TRBJ1-5	NA	NA	TGTGCCAGCAAGGGCGCAGGAAGCAATCAGCCCCAGCATTTT	CASKGAGSNQPQHF
TRBV20-1	TRBJ2-4	NA	NA	TGCAGTGCTAGTGCCACAGTGGCCAAAAACATTCAGTACTTC	CSASATVAKNIQYF
TRBV5-1	TRBJ2-1	NA	TRBD2	TGCGCCAGCAGCTTGGAGCTAGCGGGGGATGAGCAGTTCTTC	CASSLELAGDEQFF
TRBV20-1	TRBJ2-7	few	NA	TGCAGTGTCCTAGATACCAGGGGCCCCTACGAGCAGTACTTC	CSVLDTRGPYEQYF
TRBV20-1	TRBJ2-7	NA	NA	TGCAGTGCTAGTAGCGCCCGCTACGAGCAGTACTTC	CSASSARYEQYF
TRBV6-1	TRBJ1-2	NA	NA	TGTGCCAGCAGCCGCTCAAAAGGGGAAGGCTACACCTTC	CASSRSKGEGYTF
TRBV10-1	TRBJ1-2	NA	NA	TGCGCCAGCAGTAATTCAACAGGAGTCTATGGCTACACCTTC	CASSNSTGVYGYTF
TRBV28	TRBJ2-5	few	NA	TGTGCCAGCAGTTTGGGTACAGGTCAACGGGAGACCCAGTACTTC	CASSLGTGQRETQYF
TRBV27	TRBJ1-2	NA	TRBD1	TGTGCCAGCAGCCCTCAGGGGGGGAATGGCTACACCTTC	CASSPQGGNGYTF
TRBV20-1	TRBJ2-6	few	NA	TGCAGTGCTAGACCCAGGAACTCTGGGGCCAACGTCCTGACTTTC	CSARPRNSGANVLTF
TRBV4-3	TRBJ2-1	NA	TRBD2	TGCGCCAGCAGCCAACGGGGGGGCACGGATGAGCAGTTCTTC	CASSQRGGTDEQFF
TRBV5-1	TRBJ1-1	NA	NA	TGCGCCAGCAGCTTGGTGTCTGGGAACACTGAAGCTTTCTTT	CASSLVSGNTEAFF
TRBV5-1	TRBJ2-6	NA	NA	TGCGCCAGCTTCAGGGGCCCCTCTGGGGCCAACGTCCTGACTTTC	CASFRGPSGANVLTF
TRBV6-2/TRBV6-3	TRBJ2-1	NA	TRBD2	TGTGCCAGCCGCCAGAATAGCGGGGGGTATACCTACAATGAGCAGTTCTTC	CASRQNSGGYTYNEQFF
TRBV7-9	TRBJ2-1	NA	TRBD1	TGTGCCAGCAGAAGCCGCGAAACCGGGACAGGAAACAATGAGCAGTTCTTC	CASRSRETGTGNNEQFF
TRBV4-3	TRBJ2-4	NA	TRBD1	TGCGCCAGCAGCCAAGATCTGGGGACAGGTAGTTTGGCGTCAGGAATTCGGTACTTC	CASSQDLGTGSLASGIRYF
TRBV4-2	TRBJ1-2	many	TRBD1	TGTGCCAGCAGCCAAGGGGGACAGGGCGATTGCACCTTC	CASSQGGQGDCTF
TRBV11-2	TRBJ2-1	NA	TRBD1	TGTGCCAGCACCATCATCCGGGACAGGGGGTACAATGAGCAGTTCTTC	CASTIIRDRGYNEQFF
TRBV10-2	TRBJ2-3	NA	NA	TGCGCCAGCAGTGAGGGGGTGAGGGTTTCAACAGATACGCAGTATTTT	CASSEGVRVSTDTQYF
TRBV20-1	TRBJ2-5	NA	TRBD2	TGCAGTGCTAGAGATAAGGAACTAGCGGGCCTCCAAGAGACCCAGTACTTC	CSARDKELAGLQETQYF
TRBV20-1	TRBJ1-2	NA	NA	TGCAGTGCTAGTTTGATCGGAGTCCGCCAACTACGGAGCTATGGCTACACCTTC	CSASLIGVRQLRSYGYTF
TRBV24-1	TRBJ2-3	NA	NA	TGTGCCACCAGTCCAACAGGAAGACCTAGCACAGATACGCAGTATTTT	CATSPTGRPSTDTQYF
TRBV7-2	TRBJ2-5	NA	NA	TGTGCCAGCAGCTTAGTCGGTAGTGGCCTCCAAGAGACCCAGTACTTC	CASSLVGSGLQETQYF
TRBV4-3	TRBJ2-1	few	NA	TGCGCCAGCAGCCAGGTACCGCATGAGCAGTTCTTC	CASSQVPHEQFF
TRBV4-3	TRBJ1-2	NA	NA	TGCGCCAGCAGCCAAGAAGAGCAACTGTTTCCGAACACCTTC	CASSQEEQLFPNTF
TRBV5-1	TRBJ1-2	few	NA	TGCGCCAGCAGCTTGGCTTTGGGGAGCTATGGCTACACCTTC	CASSLALGSYGYTF
TRBV6-2/TRBV6-3	TRBJ2-7	NA	NA	TGTGCCAGCAGTTACATGGACAGCACCTACGAGCAGTACTTC	CASSYMDSTYEQYF